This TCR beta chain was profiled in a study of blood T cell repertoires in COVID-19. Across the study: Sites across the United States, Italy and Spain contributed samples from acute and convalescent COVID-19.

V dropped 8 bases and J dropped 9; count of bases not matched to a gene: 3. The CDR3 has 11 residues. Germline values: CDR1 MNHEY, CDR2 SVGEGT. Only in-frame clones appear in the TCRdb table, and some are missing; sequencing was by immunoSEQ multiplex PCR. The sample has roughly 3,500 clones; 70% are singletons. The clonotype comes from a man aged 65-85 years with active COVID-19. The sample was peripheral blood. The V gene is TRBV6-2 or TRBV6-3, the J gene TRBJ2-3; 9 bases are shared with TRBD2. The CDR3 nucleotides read TGTGCCAGCCGCCTAGCGGGGACGCAGTATTTT. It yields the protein CASRLAGTQYF.